A single sample is the source of the 17 T cell receptor beta chains below, sequenced in a study of OX40 agonist ivuxolimab in advanced cancers. Profiled with immunoSEQ multiplex PCR; TCRdb holds only in-frame clones, not every one. Of around 61,000 clones listed, roughly 80% are singletons. Sequencing used CD4+ or CD8+ T cells sorted from blood, obtained in a trial of the OX40 agonist ivuxolimab. These receptors were taken from an adult with an advanced solid tumor such as melanoma, head and neck, liver or kidney cancer.

The chain recombines TRBV7-9 with TRBJ1-3; D remains unclear. V lost 6 bases to trimming and J lost 0 bases, with 12 bases between them. The CDR3 sequence is 15 residues long. Germline CDR1 SEHNR, CDR2 FQNEAQ (reference sequence). CDR3 loop: CASSYDGLSGNTIYF. CDR3 bases: TGTGCCAGCAGTTACGACGGCCTCTCTGGAAACACCATATATTTT.

This chain connects TRBV7-2 to TRBJ2-4; 7 nucleotides align to TRBD1. Per germline, CDR1 SGHTA and CDR2 FQGNSA. The CDR3 is made up of 16 amino acids. Unmatched junction bases numbered 10, after V lost 5 bases and J lost 3 bases. The CDR3 protein is CASSVRQGTVKNIQYF. Here the CDR3 DNA reads TGTGCCAGCAGCGTGAGACAGGGAACCGTCAAAAACATTCAGTACTTC.

This chain links TRBV2 with TRBJ1-3; D is unclear. V shed 6 bases and J shed 3 bases, with 12 bases lying between them. The CDR3 has 14 residues. Germline CDR1 and CDR2: SNHLY and FYNNEI. The CDR3 loop is CASRDRLFGNTIYF. The CDR3 DNA is TGTGCCAGCAGGGACCGACTCTTTGGAAACACCATATATTTT.

This chain connects TRBV19 to TRBJ2-1; no clear D. Per the germline V gene, CDR1 is LNHDA and CDR2 is SQIVND (reference sequence). The CDR3 extends over 13 amino acids. Deletions cut 4 bases from V and 7 bases from J, with 11 bases between. The CDR3 region has the DNA TGTGCCAGTAGTACCCGTACTTATAATGAGCAGTTCTTC. This sequence encodes CASSTRTYNEQFF.

This clone has just one count. The chain uses TRBV7-8 and TRBJ1-4; 9 bases match TRBD1. Germline CDR1 and CDR2: SGHVS and FQNEAQ. The CDR3 is 15 amino acids. The V and J ends lost 5 bases and 7 bases, in that order; junction bases with no gene match: 8. CDR3 bases: TGTGCCAGCAGCCCCGGACAGGGGATGGGTGAAAAACTGTTTTTT. Translation gives CASSPGQGMGEKLFF.

The V gene is TRBV7-9, the J gene TRBJ2-1, with a possible D match to TRBD2 (6 bases). The CDR3 is 16 amino acids. V was cut by 0 bases and J by 8 bases, with 17 bases left in between. CDR1 is SEHNR, CDR2 FQNEAQ, per germline (reference sequence). CDR3 DNA sequence: TGTGCCAGCAGCTTAGCCTTAACACTAGCCTGGCATGAGCAGTTCTTC. This encodes CASSLALTLAWHEQFF.

CDR3 nucleotides: TGTGCCATAAAGGGACAGGGCAAGGGCGAGCAGTACTTC. Translated, it gives CAIKGQGKGEQYF. J is TRBJ2-7 and V is TRBV15, with TRBD1 matching over 9 bases. Trimming at V came to 10 bases and at J to 6 bases, leaving 10 bases not matched to a gene. Germline V gene data show CDR1 as LNHNV and CDR2 as YYDKDF (reference sequence). CDR3 size: 13 residues.

The rearrangement uses TRBV5-4 and TRBJ1-6, with 10 positions matching TRBD1. This CDR3 spans 16 amino acids. After removal of 2 bases from V and 9 bases from J, the junction contained 8 bases not matched to a gene. Germline assignment: CDR1 SGHNT and CDR2 YYREEE (reference sequence). CDR3 nucleotide sequence: TGTGCCAGCAGCTTAAGACAGGGGGCGCTGGGTTCACCCCTCCACTTT. Translation: CASSLRQGALGSPLHF.

This clone was observed a few times. This chain connects TRBV6-1 to TRBJ2-7, with D perhaps matching TRBD1 (6 bases). Trimming left V 0 bases short and J 3 bases short, with 24 bases between. Germline values: CDR1 MNHNS, CDR2 SASEGT. This CDR3 is 19 amino acids long. In DNA form, the CDR3 reads TGTGCCAGCAGTGAAGCGCTACAGGGTTGGAGACAGACTTTCTACGAGCAGTACTTC. As protein: CASSEALQGWRQTFYEQYF.

The rearrangement links TRBV7-8 to TRBJ1-5; 12 positions match TRBD1. CDR3 size: 16 residues. CDR1 is SGHVS, CDR2 FQNEAQ, per germline. With 5 bases clipped from V and 7 bases from J, the junction kept 9 bases outside the gene matches. The CDR3 coding sequence is TGTGCCAGCAGCAGTACCGGGACAGGGGGCTTACAGCCCCAGCATTTT. The encoded protein is CASSSTGTGGLQPQHF.

The V and J genes are TRBV4-1 and TRBJ2-2, with D possibly being TRBD1 (6 bases). The CDR3 consists of 16 residues. Trimming left V 1 base short and J 0 bases short, with 9 bases between. In germline, CDR1 is MGHRA, CDR2 YSYEKL. For the CDR3, the DNA is TGCGCCAGCAGCCAAGGGGACACCACGAACACCGGGGAGCTGTTTTTT. Translation: CASSQGDTTNTGELFF.

In DNA form, the CDR3 reads TGTGCCAGTAGTATCGAGGACAGGCTTGGCTACACCTTC. Its translation: CASSIEDRLGYTF. This sequence joins TRBV19 and TRBJ1-2, with 7 positions matching TRBD1. This CDR3 contains 13 residues. From germline, CDR1 is LNHDA and CDR2 SQIVND (reference sequence). V was clipped by 3 bases and J by 7 bases; unmatched bases: 5.

The chain employs TRBV5-5 and TRBJ2-3; perhaps TRBD1 as D (5 bases). The CDR3 length is 13 residues. The V end was cut by 6 bases, the J end by 1 base, with 9 bases between. Germline loops: CDR1 SGHKS, CDR2 YYEKEE (reference sequence). CDR3 nucleotides: TGTGCCAGCATACTACAGGGCACAGATACGCAGTATTTT. The encoded protein is CASILQGTDTQYF.

This sequence joins TRBV4-2 and TRBJ1-3; no clear D. CDR3 size: 15 residues. CDR1 and CDR2 from the germline V gene are LGHNA and YNFKEQ. V lost 0 bases and J lost 0, with 6 bases in between. The CDR3 DNA sequence: TGTGCCAGCAGCCAAGAATGGGGCTCTGGAAACACCATATATTTT. This translates into CASSQEWGSGNTIYF.

Note on this clone: The same CDR3 also results from other DNA sequences found in this sample. The V call is TRBV6-4, the J call TRBJ1-6, with D possibly being TRBD1 (6 bases). Trimming pared 0 bases from V and 11 bases from J, leaving 11 bases between. Germline V CDR1 and CDR2: MRHNA, SNTAGT. There are 14 residues in the CDR3. DNA for the CDR3: TGTGCCAGCAGTGACTCTAACAGGGCAACACCCCTCCACTTT. This gives the protein CASSDSNRATPLHF.

The CDR3 loop reads CASRNTGELFF. CDR3 in DNA: TGTGCCAGCAGAAACACCGGGGAGCTGTTTTTT. The chain is built from TRBV25-1 and TRBJ2-2; D gene unclear. The CDR3 consists of 11 residues. Trimming shortened V by 6 bases and J by 2 bases, and 1 base separated the two germline ends. The germline V gene has CDR1 MGHDK and CDR2 SYGVNS.

J is TRBJ2-7 and V is TRBV6-1; D is undetermined. Germline CDR1 reads MNHNS; CDR2 reads SASEGT. Trimming took 7 bases from V and 2 from J, leaving 9 bases between them. The CDR3 runs 12 residues. CDR3 DNA: TGTGCCAGCATGGCCACCACCTACGAGCAGTACTTC. Translating gives CASMATTYEQYF.